This T cell receptor beta chain appears in the sequencing data of a study of blood T cell repertoires in COVID-19. Trimming cost V 0 bases and J 4 bases, with 17 bases left between them. The V gene's germline CDR1 is SGHRS and CDR2 YFSETQ. The CDR3 is made up of 16 amino acids. Measured with immunoSEQ multiplex PCR; TCRdb has only the in-frame clones, and not every one. The sample yields fewer than 450,000 clones, roughly 87% seen once. The rearrangement uses TRBV5-1 and TRBJ2-7; a possible D gene is TRBD2 (5 bases). The specimen was PBMCs or T cells enriched from blood (not recorded which). The sequence came from a woman under 40 who had recovered from COVID-19. CDR3 amino acids: CASSLAGVSPVYEQYF. DNA of the CDR3: TGCGCCAGCAGCTTGGCCGGGGTCAGCCCGGTTTACGAGCAGTACTTC. Combining the CDR3 with reference TRBV5-1 and TRBJ2-7 gives the whole variable domain KAGVTQTPRYLIKTRGQQVTLSCSPISGHRSVSWYQQTPGQGLQFLFEYFSETQRNKGNFPGRFSGRQFSNSRSEMNVSTLELGDSALYLCASSLAGVSPVYEQYFGPGTRLTVT.